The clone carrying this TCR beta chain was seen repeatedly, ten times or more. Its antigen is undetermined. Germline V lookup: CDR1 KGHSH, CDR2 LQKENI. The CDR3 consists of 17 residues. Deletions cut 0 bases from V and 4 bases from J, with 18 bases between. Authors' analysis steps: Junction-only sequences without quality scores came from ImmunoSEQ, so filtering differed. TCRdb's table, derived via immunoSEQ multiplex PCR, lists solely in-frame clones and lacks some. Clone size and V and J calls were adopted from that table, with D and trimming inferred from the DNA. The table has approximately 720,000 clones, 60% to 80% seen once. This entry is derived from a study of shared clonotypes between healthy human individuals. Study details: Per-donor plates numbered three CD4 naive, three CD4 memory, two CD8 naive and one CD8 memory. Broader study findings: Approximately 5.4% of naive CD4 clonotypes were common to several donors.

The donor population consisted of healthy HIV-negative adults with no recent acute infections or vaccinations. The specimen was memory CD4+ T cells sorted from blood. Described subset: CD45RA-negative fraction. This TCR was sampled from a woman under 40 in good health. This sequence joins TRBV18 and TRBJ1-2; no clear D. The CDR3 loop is CASSPPMNGPRSYGYTF. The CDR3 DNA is TGTGCCAGCTCACCACCGATGAACGGACCTCGGAGCTATGGCTACACCTTC.